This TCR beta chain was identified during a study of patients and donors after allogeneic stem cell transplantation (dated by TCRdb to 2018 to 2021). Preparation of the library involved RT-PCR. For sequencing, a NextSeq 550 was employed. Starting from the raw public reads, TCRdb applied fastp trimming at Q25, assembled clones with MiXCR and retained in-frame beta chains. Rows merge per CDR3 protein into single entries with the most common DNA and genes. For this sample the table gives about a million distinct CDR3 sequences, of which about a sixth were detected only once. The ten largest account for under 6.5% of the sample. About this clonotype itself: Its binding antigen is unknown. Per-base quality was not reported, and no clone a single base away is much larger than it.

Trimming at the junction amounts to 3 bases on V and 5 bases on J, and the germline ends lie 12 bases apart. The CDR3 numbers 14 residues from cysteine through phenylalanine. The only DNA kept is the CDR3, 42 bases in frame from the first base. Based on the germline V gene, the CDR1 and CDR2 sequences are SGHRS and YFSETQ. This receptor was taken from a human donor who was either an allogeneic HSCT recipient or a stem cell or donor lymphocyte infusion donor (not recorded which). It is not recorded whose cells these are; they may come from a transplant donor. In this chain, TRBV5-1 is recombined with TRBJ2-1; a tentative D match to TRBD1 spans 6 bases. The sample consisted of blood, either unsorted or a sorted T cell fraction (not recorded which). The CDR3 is CASSSRDNNNEQFF. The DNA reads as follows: TGCGCCAGCAGCTCCCGGGACAACAACAATGAGCAGTTCTTC.